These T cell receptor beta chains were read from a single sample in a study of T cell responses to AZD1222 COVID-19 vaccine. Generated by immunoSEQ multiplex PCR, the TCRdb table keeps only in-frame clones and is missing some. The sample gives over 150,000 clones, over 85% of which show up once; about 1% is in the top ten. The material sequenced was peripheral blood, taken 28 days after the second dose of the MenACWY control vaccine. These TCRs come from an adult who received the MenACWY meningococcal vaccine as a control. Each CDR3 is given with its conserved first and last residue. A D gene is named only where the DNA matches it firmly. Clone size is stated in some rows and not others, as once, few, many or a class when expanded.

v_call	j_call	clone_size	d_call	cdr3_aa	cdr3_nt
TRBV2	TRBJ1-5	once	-	CASSRGEGQPQHF	TGTGCCAGCAGCCGCGGGGAAGGGCAGCCTCAGCATTTT
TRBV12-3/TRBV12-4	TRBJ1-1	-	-	CASSPGVEAFF	TGTGCCAGCAGTCCGGGTGTGGAAGCTTTCTTT
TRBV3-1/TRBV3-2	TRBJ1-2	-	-	CASSHRWGSVYGYTF	TGTGCCAGCAGCCATAGGTGGGGGAGCGTCTATGGCTACACCTTC
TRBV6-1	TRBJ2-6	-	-	CASSEYGAGANVLTF	TGTGCCAGCAGTGAATATGGAGCTGGGGCCAACGTCCTGACTTTC
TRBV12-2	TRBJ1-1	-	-	CASRLGRVVNTEAFF	TGTGCAAGTCGCTTAGGGCGGGTGGTGAACACTGAAGCTTTCTTT
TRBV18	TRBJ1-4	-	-	CASSPTGILRGEKLFF	TGTGCCAGCTCACCAACGGGGATCTTAAGGGGGGAAAAACTGTTTTTT
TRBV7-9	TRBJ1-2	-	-	CASSSQKGAYGYTF	TGTGCCAGCAGCTCTCAAAAGGGAGCCTATGGCTACACCTTC
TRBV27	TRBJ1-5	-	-	CASSPGQSNQPQHF	TGTGCCAGCAGCCCCGGACAGTCCAATCAGCCCCAGCATTTT
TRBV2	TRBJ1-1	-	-	CASRRSRQVGTEAFF	TGTGCCAGCAGGCGGAGTAGACAGGTGGGGACTGAAGCTTTCTTT
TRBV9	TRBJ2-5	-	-	CASSVAVGVGGQETQYF	TGTGCCAGCAGCGTAGCCGTGGGGGTCGGTGGGCAAGAGACCCAGTACTTC
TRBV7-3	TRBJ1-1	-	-	CASSLTGAAEAFF	TGTGCCAGCAGCTTAACTGGGGCGGCTGAAGCTTTCTTT
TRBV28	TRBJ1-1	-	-	CASRPSTGNTEAFF	TGTGCCAGCAGACCTTCGACAGGGAACACTGAAGCTTTCTTT
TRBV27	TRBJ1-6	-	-	CASTPGQGKSPLHF	TGTGCCAGCACCCCCGGTCAGGGCAAGTCACCCCTCCACTTT
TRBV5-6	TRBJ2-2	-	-	CASSLANTGELFF	TGTGCCAGCAGCTTAGCGAACACCGGGGAGCTGTTTTTT
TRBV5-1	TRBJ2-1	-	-	CASSLAVRDPYNEQFF	TGCGCCAGCAGCTTGGCCGTGAGGGACCCTTACAATGAGCAGTTCTTC
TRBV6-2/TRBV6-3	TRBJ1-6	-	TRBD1	CASSLEGQGNSPLHF	TGTGCCAGCAGCCTCGAGGGACAGGGGAATTCACCCCTCCACTTT
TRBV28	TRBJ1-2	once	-	CASRDVNYGYTF	TGTGCCAGCAGGGACGTTAACTATGGCTACACCTTC
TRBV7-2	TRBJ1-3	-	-	CASSLHTDSGNTIYF	TGTGCCAGCAGCTTACACACTGACTCTGGAAACACCATATATTTT
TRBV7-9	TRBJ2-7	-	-	CASSSGAGRKNIDSYEQYF	TGTGCCAGCAGTTCCGGTGCGGGACGCAAAAATATAGACTCCTACGAGCAGTACTTC
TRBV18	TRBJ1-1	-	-	CASSPPGALEAAFF	TGTGCCAGCTCACCACCGGGGGCTTTGGAGGCAGCTTTCTTT
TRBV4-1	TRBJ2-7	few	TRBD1	CASRRRDRDYEQYF	TGCGCCAGCAGGCGTCGGGACAGGGACTACGAGCAGTACTTC
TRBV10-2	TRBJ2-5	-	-	CASSDGLGVTRETQYF	TGCGCCAGCAGTGATGGGTTAGGGGTCACTCGAGAGACCCAGTACTTC
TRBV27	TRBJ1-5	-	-	CASSFVGVNQPQHF	TGTGCCAGCAGTTTCGTAGGGGTCAATCAGCCCCAGCATTTT
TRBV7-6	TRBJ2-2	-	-	CASSRTLANTGELFF	TGTGCCAGCAGTCGGACACTCGCGAACACCGGGGAGCTGTTTTTT
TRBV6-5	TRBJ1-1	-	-	CASRPGDSREAFF	TGTGCCAGCAGGCCGGGCGACAGCCGTGAAGCTTTCTTT
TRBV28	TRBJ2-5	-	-	CASSFLQTATETQYF	TGTGCCAGCAGTTTCTTACAGACAGCTACAGAGACCCAGTACTTC
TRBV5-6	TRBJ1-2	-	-	CASKGVANYGYTF	TGTGCCAGCAAGGGGGTGGCCAACTATGGCTACACCTTC
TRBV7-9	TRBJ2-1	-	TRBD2	CASSSPQRGDNEQFF	TGTGCCAGCAGCTCCCCCCAGCGGGGGGACAATGAGCAGTTCTTC
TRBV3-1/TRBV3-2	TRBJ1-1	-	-	CASSETITEAFF	TGTGCCAGCAGCGAAACGATCACTGAAGCTTTCTTT
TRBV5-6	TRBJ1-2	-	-	CASSSGGYGYTF	TGTGCCAGCAGCTCAGGCGGATATGGCTACACCTTC
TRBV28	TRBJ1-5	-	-	CASSSFGGSNQPQHF	TGTGCCAGCAGTTCCTTCGGTGGGTCCAATCAGCCCCAGCATTTT
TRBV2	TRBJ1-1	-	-	CASSLPGQNTEAFF	TGTGCCAGCAGTCTTCCGGGACAGAACACTGAAGCTTTCTTT
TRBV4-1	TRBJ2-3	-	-	CASTQAPPSTDTQYF	TGCGCCAGCACTCAAGCGCCCCCTAGCACAGATACGCAGTATTTT
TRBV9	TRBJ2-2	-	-	CASSVATPGELFF	TGTGCCAGCAGCGTAGCTACTCCGGGGGAGCTGTTTTTT
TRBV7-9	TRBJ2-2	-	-	CASSLQGRTGELFF	TGTGCCAGCAGCTTGCAGGGAAGGACCGGGGAGCTGTTTTTT
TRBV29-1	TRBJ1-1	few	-	CSVELGRGTEAFF	TGCAGCGTTGAATTGGGGCGGGGCACTGAAGCTTTCTTT
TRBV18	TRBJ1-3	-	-	CASSQQSGPKSF	TGTGCCAGCTCACAGCAGAGTGGGCCGAAGAGTTTT
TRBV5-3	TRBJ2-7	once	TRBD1	CARSLVDDRGPFSYEQYF	TGTGCCAGAAGCTTGGTAGATGACAGGGGACCCTTCTCCTACGAGCAGTACTTC
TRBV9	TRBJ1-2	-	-	CASSVARVRGYTF	TGTGCCAGCAGCGTAGCTAGGGTACGAGGCTACACCTTC
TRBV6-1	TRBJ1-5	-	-	CASSEVGRSNQPQHF	TGTGCCAGCAGTGAAGTAGGGAGGAGCAATCAGCCCCAGCATTTT
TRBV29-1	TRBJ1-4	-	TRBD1	CSVQGDEKLFF	TGCAGCGTGCAGGGGGACGAAAAACTGTTTTTT
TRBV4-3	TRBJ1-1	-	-	CASSQGLGRNTEAFF	TGCGCCAGCAGCCAAGGCTTAGGACGGAACACTGAAGCTTTCTTT
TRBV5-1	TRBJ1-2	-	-	CASSLEGVWGYTF	TGCGCCAGCAGCTTGGAGGGGGTGTGGGGCTACACCTTC
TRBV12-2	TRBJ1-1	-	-	CASRPQGIRTEAFF	TGTGCAAGTCGCCCACAGGGCATTAGGACTGAAGCTTTCTTT
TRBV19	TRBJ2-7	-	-	CASSILLGRDQSYEQYF	TGTGCCAGTAGTATCTTATTGGGCAGGGACCAATCCTACGAGCAGTACTTC
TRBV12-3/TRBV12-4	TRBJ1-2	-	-	CASSRGFYGYTF	TGTGCCAGCAGCCGGGGATTCTATGGCTACACCTTC
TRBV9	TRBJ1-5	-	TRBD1	CASSVGQGSNQPQHF	TGTGCCAGCAGCGTAGGACAGGGCAGCAATCAGCCCCAGCATTTT
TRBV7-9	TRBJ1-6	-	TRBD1	CASSRQGSSYNSPLHF	TGTGCCAGCAGTCGACAGGGGAGCTCCTATAATTCACCCCTCCACTTT
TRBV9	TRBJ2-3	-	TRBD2	CASSVGLAITDTQYF	TGTGCCAGCAGCGTGGGACTAGCGATCACAGATACGCAGTATTTT
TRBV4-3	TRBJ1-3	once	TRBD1	CASSQVRQGGGNTIYF	TGCGCCAGCAGCCAAGTTCGACAGGGCGGCGGAAACACCATATATTTT
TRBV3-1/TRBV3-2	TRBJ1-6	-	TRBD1	CASSQDLVNRGIGSPLHF	TGTGCCAGCAGCCAAGATTTAGTTAACAGGGGGATCGGATCACCCCTCCACTTT
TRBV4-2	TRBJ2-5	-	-	CASSQIADKETQYF	TGTGCCAGCAGCCAAATAGCGGATAAAGAGACCCAGTACTTC
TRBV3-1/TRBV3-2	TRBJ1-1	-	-	CASRLMNTEAFF	TGTGCCAGCAGGCTTATGAACACTGAAGCTTTCTTT
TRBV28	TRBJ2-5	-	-	CASSLPGENLGTQYF	TGTGCCAGCAGTTTACCAGGGGAGAACTTAGGGACCCAGTACTTC